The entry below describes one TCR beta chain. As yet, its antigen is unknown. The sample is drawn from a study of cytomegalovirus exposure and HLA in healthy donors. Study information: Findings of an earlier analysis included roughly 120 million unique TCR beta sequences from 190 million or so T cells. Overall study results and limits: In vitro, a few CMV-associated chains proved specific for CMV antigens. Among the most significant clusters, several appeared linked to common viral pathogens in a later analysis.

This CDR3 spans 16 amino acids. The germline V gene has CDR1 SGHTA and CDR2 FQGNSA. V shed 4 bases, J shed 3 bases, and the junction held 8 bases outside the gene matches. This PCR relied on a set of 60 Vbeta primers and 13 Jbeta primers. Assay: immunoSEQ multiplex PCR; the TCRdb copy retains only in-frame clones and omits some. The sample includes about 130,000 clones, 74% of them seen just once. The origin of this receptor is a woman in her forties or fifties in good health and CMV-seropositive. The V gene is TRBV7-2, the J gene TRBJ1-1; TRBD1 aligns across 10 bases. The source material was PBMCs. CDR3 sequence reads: CASSSRWGQGYTEAFF. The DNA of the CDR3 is TGTGCCAGCAGCTCCCGTTGGGGACAGGGGTACACTGAAGCTTTCTTT.